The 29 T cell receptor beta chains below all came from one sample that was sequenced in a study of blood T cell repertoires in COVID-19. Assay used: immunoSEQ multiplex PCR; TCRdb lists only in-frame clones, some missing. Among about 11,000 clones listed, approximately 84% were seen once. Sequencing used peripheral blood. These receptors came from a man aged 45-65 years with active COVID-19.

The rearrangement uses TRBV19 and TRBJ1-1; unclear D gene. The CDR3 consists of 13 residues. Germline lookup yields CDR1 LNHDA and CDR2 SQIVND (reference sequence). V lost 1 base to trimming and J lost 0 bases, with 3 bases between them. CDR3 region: CASSIVMNTEAFF. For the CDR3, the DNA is TGTGCCAGTAGTATAGTAATGAACACTGAAGCTTTCTTT.

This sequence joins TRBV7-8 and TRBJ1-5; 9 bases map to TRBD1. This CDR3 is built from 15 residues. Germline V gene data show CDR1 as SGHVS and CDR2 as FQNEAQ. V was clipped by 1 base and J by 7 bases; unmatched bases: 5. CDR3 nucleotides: TGTGCCAGCAGCTTAGGAGGGACAGGGAGACAGCCCCAGCATTTT. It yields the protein CASSLGGTGRQPQHF.

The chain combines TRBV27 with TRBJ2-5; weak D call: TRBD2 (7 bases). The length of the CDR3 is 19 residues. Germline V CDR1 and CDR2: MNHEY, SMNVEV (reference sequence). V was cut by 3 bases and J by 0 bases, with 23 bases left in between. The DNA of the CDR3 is TGTGCCAGCAGTTTTAAGGGGGTCCCCGGGAGGAGGCACCAAGAGACCCAGTACTTC. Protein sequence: CASSFKGVPGRRHQETQYF.

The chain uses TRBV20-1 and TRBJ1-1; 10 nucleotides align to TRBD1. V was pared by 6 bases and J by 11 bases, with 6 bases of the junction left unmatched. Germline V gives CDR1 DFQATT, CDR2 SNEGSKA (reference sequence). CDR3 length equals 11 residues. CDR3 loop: CSAPRGQGAFF. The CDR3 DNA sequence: TGCAGTGCGCCTCGGGGACAGGGGGCTTTCTTT.

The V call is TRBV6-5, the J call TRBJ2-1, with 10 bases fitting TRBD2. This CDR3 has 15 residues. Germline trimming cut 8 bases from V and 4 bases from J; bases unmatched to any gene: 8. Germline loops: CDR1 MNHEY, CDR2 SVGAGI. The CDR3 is CASLIAGGIYNEQFF. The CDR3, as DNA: TGTGCCAGCCTGATAGCGGGAGGAATATACAATGAGCAGTTCTTC.

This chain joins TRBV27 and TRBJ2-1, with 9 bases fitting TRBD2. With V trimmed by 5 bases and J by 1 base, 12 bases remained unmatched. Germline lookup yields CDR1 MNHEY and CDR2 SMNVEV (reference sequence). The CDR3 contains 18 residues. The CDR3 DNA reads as TGTGCCAGCAGTGCCGGGACTAGCTGGGGGGGGTCCTACAATGAGCAGTTCTTC. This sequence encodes CASSAGTSWGGSYNEQFF.

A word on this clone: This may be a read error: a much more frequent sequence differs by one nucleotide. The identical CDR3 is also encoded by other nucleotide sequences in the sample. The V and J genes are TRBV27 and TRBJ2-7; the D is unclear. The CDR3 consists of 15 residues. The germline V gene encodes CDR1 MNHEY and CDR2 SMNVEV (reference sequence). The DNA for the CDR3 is TGTGCCAGCAGTTTATATCGGGTTCGCCCCTACGAGCAGTACTTT. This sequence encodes CASSLYRVRPYEQYF.

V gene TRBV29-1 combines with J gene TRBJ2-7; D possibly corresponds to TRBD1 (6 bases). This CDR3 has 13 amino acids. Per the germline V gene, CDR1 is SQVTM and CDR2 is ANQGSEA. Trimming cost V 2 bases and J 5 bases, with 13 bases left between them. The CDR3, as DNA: TGCAGCGTTGAAACGGGCAGGGGAAACGAGCAGTACTTC. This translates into CSVETGRGNEQYF.

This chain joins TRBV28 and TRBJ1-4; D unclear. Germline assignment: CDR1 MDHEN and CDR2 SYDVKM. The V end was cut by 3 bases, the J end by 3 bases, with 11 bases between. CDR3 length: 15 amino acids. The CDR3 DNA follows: TGTGCCAGCAGTTTCCTGAACACCCCTAATGAAAAACTGTTTTTT. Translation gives CASSFLNTPNEKLFF.

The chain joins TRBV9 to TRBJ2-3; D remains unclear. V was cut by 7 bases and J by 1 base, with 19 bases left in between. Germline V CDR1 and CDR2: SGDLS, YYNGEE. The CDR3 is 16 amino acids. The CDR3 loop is CASADVGGVGTDTQYF. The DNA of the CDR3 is TGTGCCAGCGCTGATGTCGGTGGAGTCGGCACAGATACGCAGTATTTT.

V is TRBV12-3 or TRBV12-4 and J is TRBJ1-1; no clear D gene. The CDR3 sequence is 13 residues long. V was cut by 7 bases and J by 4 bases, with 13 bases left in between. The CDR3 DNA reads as TGTGCCAGCACCCTGGGTCCTAGCACTGAAGCTTTCTTT. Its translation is CASTLGPSTEAFF.

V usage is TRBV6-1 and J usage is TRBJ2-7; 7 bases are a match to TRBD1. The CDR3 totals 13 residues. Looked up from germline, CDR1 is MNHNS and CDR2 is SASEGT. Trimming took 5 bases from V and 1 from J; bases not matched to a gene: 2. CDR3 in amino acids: CASSPGQSYEQYF. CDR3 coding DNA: TGTGCCAGCAGTCCGGGACAGTCCTACGAGCAGTACTTC.

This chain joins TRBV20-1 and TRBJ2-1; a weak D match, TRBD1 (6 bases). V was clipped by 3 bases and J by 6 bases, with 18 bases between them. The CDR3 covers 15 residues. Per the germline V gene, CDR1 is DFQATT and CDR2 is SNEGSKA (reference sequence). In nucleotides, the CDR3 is TGCAGTGCTAGTGCATATGAGTCCAGGGGCAATGAGCAGTTCTTC. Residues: CSASAYESRGNEQFF.

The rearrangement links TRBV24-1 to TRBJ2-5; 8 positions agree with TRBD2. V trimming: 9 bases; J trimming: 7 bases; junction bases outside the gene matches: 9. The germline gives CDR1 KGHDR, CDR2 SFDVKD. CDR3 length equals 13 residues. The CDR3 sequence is CATSSAGGGTQYF. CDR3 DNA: TGTGCCACCTCCTCGGCGGGAGGTGGGACCCAGTACTTC.

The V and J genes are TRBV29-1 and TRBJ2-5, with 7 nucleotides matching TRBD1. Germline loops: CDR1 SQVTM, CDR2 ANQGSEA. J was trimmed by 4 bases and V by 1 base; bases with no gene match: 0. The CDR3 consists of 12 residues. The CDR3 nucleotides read TGCAGCGTTGAAGGGACAGGAGAGACCCAGTACTTC. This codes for CSVEGTGETQYF.

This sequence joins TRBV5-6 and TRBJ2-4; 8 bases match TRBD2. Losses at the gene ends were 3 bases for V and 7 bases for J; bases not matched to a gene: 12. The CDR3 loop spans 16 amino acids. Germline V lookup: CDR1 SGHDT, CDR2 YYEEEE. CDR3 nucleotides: TGTGCCAGCAGCTACCCAGCGGGAGTCCTAAGGAACATTCAGTACTTC. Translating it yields CASSYPAGVLRNIQYF.

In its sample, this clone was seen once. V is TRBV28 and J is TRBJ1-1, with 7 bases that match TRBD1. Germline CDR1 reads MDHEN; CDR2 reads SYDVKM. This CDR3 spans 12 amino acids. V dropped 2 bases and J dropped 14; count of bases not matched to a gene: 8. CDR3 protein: CASSLADRECFF. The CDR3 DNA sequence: TGTGCCAGCAGTTTAGCCGACAGGGAGTGCTTCTTT. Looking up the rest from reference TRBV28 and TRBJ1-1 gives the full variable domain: DVKVTQSSRYLVKRTGEKVFLECVQDMDHENMFWYRQDPGLGLRLIYFSYDVKMKEKGDIPEGYSVSREKKERFSLILESASTNQTSMYLCASSLADRECFFGQGTRLTVV.

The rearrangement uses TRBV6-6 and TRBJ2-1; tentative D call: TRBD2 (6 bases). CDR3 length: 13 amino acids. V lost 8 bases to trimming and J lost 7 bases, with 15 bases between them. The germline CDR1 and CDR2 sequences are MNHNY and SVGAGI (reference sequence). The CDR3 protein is CASLGTAGNEQFF. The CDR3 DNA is TGTGCCAGCCTAGGGACCGCGGGGAATGAGCAGTTCTTC.

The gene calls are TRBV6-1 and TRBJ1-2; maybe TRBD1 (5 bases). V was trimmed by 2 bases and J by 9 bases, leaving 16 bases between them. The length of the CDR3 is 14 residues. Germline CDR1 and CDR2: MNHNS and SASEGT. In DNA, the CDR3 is TGTGCCAGCAGTGAAATCTTACGCCAGGGCAGCTACACCTTC. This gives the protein CASSEILRQGSYTF.

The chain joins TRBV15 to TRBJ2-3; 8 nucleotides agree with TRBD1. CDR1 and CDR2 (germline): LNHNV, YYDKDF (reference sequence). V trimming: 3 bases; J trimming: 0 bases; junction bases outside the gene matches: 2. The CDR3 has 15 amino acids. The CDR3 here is CATSSYRGSTDTQYF. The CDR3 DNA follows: TGTGCCACCAGCAGCTACAGGGGGAGCACAGATACGCAGTATTTT.

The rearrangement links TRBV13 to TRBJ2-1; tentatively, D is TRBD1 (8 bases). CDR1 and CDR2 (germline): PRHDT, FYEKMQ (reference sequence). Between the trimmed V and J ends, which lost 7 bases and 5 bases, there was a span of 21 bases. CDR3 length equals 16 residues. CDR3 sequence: CASTLTGGGIHNEQFF. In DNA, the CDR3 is TGTGCCAGCACCCTTACAGGGGGGGGGATACACAATGAGCAGTTCTTC. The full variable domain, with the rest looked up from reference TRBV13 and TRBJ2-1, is AAGVIQSPRHLIKEKRETATLKCYPIPRHDTVYWYQQGPGQDPQFLISFYEKMQSDKGSIPDRFSAQQFSDYHSELNMSSLELGDSALYFCASTLTGGGIHNEQFFGPGTRLTVL.

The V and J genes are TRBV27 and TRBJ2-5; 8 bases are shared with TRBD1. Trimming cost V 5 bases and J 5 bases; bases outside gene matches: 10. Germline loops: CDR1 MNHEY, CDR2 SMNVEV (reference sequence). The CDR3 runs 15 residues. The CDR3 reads CASSPLSDRAETQYF. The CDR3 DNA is TGTGCCAGCAGTCCCCTTTCGGACAGGGCTGAGACCCAGTACTTC.

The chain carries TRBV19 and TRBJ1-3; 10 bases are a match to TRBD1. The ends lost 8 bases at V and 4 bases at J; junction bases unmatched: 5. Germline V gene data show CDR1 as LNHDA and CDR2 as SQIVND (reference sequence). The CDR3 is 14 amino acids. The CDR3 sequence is CASRQGAGGNTIYF. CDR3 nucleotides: TGTGCCAGTCGACAGGGGGCTGGAGGAAACACCATATATTTT.

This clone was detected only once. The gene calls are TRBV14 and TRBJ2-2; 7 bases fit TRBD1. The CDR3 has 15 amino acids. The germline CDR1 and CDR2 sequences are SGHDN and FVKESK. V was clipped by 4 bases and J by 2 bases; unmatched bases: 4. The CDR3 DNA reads TGTGCCAGCAGCCCTAAGGGGGCAAACACCGGGGAGCTGTTTTTT. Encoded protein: CASSPKGANTGELFF.

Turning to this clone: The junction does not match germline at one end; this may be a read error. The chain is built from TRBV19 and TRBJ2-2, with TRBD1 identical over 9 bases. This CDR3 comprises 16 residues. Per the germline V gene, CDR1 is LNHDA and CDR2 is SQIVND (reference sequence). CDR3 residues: CASSPGTGFYTEELFF. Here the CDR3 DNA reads TGTGCCAGTAGTCCCGGGACAGGGTTCTACACCGAGGAGCTGTTTTTT.

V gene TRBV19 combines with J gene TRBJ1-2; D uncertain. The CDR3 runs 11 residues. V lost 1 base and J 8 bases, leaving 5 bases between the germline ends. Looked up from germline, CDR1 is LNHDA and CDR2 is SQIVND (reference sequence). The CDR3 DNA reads TGTGCCAGTAGTATAGCCTCCGGCTACACCTTC. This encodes CASSIASGYTF.

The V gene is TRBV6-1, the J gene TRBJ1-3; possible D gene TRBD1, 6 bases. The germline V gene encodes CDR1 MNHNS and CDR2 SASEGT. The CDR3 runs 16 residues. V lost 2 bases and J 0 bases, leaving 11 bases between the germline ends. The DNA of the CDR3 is TGTGCCAGCAGTGAATCCCCGGACAGCTCTGGAAACACCATATATTTT. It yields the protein CASSESPDSSGNTIYF.

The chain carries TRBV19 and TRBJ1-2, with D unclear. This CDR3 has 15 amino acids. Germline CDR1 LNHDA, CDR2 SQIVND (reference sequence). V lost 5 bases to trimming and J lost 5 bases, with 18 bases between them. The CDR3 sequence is CASSAWRGISYGYTF. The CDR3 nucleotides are TGTGCCAGTAGTGCCTGGCGAGGGATTTCTTATGGCTACACCTTC.

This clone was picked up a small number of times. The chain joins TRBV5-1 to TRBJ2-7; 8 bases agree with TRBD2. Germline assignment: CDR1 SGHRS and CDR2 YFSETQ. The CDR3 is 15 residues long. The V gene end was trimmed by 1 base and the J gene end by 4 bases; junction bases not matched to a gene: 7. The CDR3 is CASSLLGTSKYEQYF. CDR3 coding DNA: TGCGCCAGCAGCTTGTTGGGGACTAGTAAATACGAGCAGTACTTC. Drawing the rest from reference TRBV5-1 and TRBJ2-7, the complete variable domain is KAGVTQTPRYLIKTRGQQVTLSCSPISGHRSVSWYQQTPGQGLQFLFEYFSETQRNKGNFPGRFSGRQFSNSRSEMNVSTLELGDSALYLCASSLLGTSKYEQYFGPGTRLTVT.